Given below is one T cell receptor (beta chain) in context. Antigen unknown. CD4+CD25+CD127- Tregs, CD4+CD25- non-Tregs, CD4 and CD8 cells were sorted. Sequenced by immunoSEQ multiplex PCR; TCRdb stores in-frame clones only, minus some. The table records fewer than 150,000 clones, roughly nine tenths of them present only once. The entry originates in a study of Tregs in tolerant kidney transplant recipients. Whole-study findings and limits: Biological reproducibility was not directly addressed in this study.

V dropped 7 bases and J dropped 0 bases, with 10 bases sitting between them. The length of the CDR3 is 13 residues. Germline V CDR1 and CDR2: SNHLY, FYNNEI. J is TRBJ2-7 and V is TRBV2, with a possible D match to TRBD1 (5 bases). This clonotype was sampled from a human donor in good health. The sample comprised CD4+ T cells from blood. The CDR3 region is CASTGHGSYEQYF. CDR3 sequence (DNA): TGTGCCAGCACTGGACACGGCTCCTACGAGCAGTACTTC.